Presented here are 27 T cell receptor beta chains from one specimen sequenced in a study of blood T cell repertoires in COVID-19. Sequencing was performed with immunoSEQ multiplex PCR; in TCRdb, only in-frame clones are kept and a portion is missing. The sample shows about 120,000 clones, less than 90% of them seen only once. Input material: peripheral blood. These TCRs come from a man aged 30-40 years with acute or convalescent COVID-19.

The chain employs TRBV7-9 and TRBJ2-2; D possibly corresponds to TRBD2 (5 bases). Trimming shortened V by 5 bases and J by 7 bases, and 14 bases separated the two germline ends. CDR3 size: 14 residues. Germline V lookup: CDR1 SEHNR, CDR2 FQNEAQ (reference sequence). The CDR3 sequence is CASSVGIASGELFF. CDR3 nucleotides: TGTGCCAGCAGCGTAGGAATAGCGAGCGGGGAGCTGTTTTTT.

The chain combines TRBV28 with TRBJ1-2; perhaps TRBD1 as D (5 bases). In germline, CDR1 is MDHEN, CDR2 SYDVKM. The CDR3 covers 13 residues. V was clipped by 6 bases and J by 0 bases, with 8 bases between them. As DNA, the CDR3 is TGTGCCAGCAGAGCAGGGTCTAACTATGGCTACACCTTC. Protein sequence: CASRAGSNYGYTF.

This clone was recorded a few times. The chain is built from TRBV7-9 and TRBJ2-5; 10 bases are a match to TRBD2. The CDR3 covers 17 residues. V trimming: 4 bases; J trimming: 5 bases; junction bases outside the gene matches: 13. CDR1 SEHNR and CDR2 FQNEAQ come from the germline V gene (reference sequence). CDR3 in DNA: TGTGCCAGCAGCTCCCTACGGAGCGGGGGGGCCCAGGAGACCCAGTACTTC. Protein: CASSSLRSGGAQETQYF.

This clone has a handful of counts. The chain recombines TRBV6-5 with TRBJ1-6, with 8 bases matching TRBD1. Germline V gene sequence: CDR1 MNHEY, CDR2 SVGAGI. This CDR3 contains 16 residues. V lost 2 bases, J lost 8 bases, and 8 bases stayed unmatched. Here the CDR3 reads CASSYILGTGYSPLHF. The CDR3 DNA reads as TGTGCCAGCAGTTACATCCTCGGGACAGGATATTCACCCCTCCACTTT.

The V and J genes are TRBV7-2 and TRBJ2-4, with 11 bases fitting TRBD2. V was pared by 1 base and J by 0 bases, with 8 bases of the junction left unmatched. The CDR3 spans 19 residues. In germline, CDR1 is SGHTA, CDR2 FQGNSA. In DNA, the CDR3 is TGTGCCAGCAGCTTAGAGCGACTAGCGGGATCCAAAGCCAAAAACATTCAGTACTTC. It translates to CASSLERLAGSKAKNIQYF.

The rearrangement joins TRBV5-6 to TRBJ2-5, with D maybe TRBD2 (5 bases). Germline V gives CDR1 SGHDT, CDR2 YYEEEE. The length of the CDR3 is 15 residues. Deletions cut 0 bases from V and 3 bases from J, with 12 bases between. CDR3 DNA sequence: TGTGCCAGCAGCTTGGATTGGGGAGCCGAAGAGACCCAGTACTTC. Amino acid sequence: CASSLDWGAEETQYF.

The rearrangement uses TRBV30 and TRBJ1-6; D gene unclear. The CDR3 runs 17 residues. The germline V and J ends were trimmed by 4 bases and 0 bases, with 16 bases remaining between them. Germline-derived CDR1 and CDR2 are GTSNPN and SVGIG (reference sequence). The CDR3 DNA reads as TGTGCCTGGAACACTCTCCTCGGACTCTCCTATAATTCACCCCTCCACTTT. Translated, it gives CAWNTLLGLSYNSPLHF. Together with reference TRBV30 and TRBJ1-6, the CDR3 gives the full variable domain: SQTIHQWPATLVQPVGSPLSLECTVEGTSNPNLYWYRQAAGRGLQLLFYSVGIGQISSEVPQNLSASRPQDRQFILSSKKLLLSDSGFYLCAWNTLLGLSYNSPLHFGNGTRLTVT.

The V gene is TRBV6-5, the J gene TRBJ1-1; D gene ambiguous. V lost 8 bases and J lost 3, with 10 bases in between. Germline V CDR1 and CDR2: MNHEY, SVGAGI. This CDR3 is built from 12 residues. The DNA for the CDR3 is TGTGCCAGCTCCTCCTTGTACACTGAAGCTTTCTTT. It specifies CASSSLYTEAFF.

The CDR3 here is CASSLGADSYEQYV. The CDR3 region has the DNA TGTGCCAGCAGCTTAGGGGCAGACTCCTACGAGCAGTACGTC. The V call is TRBV7-2, the J call TRBJ2-7; D ambiguous. CDR1 and CDR2 from the germline V gene are SGHTA and FQGNSA. The CDR3 loop spans 14 amino acids. Trimming pared 1 base from V and 0 bases from J, leaving 7 bases between.

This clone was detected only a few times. For the CDR3, the DNA is TGTGCCAGTGCACTAAAGGACTCTGGAAACACCATATATTTT. Its translation is CASALKDSGNTIYF. The J gene is TRBJ1-3, the V gene TRBV7-8; no definite D call. V gave up 9 bases and J gave up 0 bases, with 12 bases separating them. Germline CDR1 and CDR2: SGHVS and FQNEAQ. The CDR3 has 14 residues.

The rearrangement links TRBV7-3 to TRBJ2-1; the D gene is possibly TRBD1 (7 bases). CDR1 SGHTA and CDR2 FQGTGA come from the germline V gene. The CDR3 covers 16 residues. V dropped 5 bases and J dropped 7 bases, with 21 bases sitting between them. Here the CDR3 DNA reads TGTGCCAGCAGCCCAGGGGGGCGGGCAGGGAGGAATGAGCAGTTCTTC. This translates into CASSPGGRAGRNEQFF.

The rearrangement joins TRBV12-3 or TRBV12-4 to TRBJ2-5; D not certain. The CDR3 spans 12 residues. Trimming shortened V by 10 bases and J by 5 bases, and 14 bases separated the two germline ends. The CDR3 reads CATSPDGETQYF. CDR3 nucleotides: TGTGCCACCTCCCCCGACGGGGAGACCCAGTACTTC.

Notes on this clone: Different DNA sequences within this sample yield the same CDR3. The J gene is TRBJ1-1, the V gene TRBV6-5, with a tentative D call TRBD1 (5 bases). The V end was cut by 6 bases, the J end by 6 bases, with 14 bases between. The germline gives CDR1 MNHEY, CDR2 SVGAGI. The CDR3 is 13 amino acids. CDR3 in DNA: TGTGCCAGCAGAATTCAAGGGGCTGCTGAAGCTTTCTTT. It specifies CASRIQGAAEAFF.

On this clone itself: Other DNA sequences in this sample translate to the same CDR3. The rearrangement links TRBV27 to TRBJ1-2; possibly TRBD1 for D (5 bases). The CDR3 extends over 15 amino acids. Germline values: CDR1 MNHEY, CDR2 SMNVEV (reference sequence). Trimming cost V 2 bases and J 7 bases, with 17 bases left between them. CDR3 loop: CASSLNGQGIGGYTF. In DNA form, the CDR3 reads TGTGCCAGCAGTTTAAACGGGCAGGGAATAGGTGGCTACACCTTC.

CDR3 in DNA: TGTGCCAGCAGCCAGGGACTAGCGGGGGGCTCTGGGGCCAACGTCCTGACTTTC. It yields the protein CASSQGLAGGSGANVLTF. The rearrangement uses TRBV3-1 (or the pseudogene TRBV3-2) and TRBJ2-6; 15 bases line up with TRBD2. The CDR3 totals 18 residues. V was clipped by 3 bases and J by 0 bases; unmatched bases: 0. Germline V lookup: CDR1 LGHDT, CDR2 YNNKEL (reference sequence).

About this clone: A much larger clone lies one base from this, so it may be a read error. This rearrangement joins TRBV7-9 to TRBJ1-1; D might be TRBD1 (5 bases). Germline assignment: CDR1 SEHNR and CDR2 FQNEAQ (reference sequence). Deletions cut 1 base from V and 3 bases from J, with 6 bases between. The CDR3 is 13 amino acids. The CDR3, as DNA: TGTGCCAGCAGCTTAGGGGGGGACACTGAAGCTTTCTTT. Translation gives CASSLGGDTEAFF.

The CDR3 sequence: CASSLQGIGNSPLHF. CDR3 nucleotide sequence: TGTGCCAGCAGCTTGCAGGGCATCGGCAATTCACCCCTCCACTTT. The chain joins TRBV5-6 to TRBJ1-6; D is possibly TRBD1 (5 bases). Germline CDR1 SGHDT, CDR2 YYEEEE. The length of the CDR3 is 15 residues. Between the trimmed V and J ends, which lost 1 base and 7 bases, there was a span of 12 bases.

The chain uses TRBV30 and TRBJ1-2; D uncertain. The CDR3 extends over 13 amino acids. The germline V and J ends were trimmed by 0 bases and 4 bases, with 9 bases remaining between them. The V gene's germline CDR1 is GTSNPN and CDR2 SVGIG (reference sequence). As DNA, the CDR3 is TGTGCCTGGAGTGTTCCGAACTCCTATGGCTACACCTTC. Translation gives CAWSVPNSYGYTF.

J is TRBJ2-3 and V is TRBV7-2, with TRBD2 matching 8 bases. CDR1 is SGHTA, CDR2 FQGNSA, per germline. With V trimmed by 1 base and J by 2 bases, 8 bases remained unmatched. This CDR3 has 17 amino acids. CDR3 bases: TGTGCCAGCAGCTTAGAAAATCGGGGGGGTTCCACAGATACGCAGTATTTT. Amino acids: CASSLENRGGSTDTQYF.

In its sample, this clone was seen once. This CDR3 is CASSQEAGNFNEQFF. The CDR3 DNA is TGTGCCAGCAGCCAAGAGGCGGGGAATTTCAATGAGCAGTTCTTC. The chain uses TRBV3-1 (or the pseudogene TRBV3-2) and TRBJ2-1; TRBD2 is a possible D gene (6 bases). The V gene's germline CDR1 is LGHDT and CDR2 YNNKEL (reference sequence). This CDR3 is 15 amino acids long. V shed 0 bases and J shed 6 bases, with 12 bases lying between them.

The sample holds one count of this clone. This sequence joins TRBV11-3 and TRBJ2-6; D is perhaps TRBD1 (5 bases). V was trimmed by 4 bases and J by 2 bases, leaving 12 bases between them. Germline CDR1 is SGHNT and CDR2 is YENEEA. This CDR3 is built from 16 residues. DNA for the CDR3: TGTGCCAGCAGCTCGACCAGCAGGGCTGGGGCCAACGTCCTGACTTTC. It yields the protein CASSSTSRAGANVLTF.

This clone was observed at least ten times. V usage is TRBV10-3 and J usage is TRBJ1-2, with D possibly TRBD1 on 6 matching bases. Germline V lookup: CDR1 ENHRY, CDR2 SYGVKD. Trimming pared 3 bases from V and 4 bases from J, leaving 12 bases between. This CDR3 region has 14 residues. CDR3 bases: TGTGCCATCAGTGATCCAGACAGGCTCTATGGCTACACCTTC. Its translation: CAISDPDRLYGYTF.

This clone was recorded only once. The CDR3 region is CASSLRRQNYGYTF. CDR3 bases: TGTGCCAGCAGTCTGCGGAGGCAGAACTATGGCTACACCTTC. V usage is TRBV3-1 (or the pseudogene TRBV3-2) and J usage is TRBJ1-2; unclear D gene. CDR3 length equals 14 residues. V lost 6 bases and J lost 2, with 13 bases in between. Germline V lookup: CDR1 LGHDT, CDR2 YNNKEL (reference sequence).

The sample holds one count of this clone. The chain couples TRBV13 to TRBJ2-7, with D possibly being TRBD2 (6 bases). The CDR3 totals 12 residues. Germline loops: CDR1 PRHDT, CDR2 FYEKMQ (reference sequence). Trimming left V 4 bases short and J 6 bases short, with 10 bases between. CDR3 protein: CASSSAGTEQYF. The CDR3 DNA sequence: TGTGCCAGCAGCTCAGCGGGCACCGAGCAGTACTTC. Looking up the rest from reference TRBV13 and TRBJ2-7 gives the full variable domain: AAGVIQSPRHLIKEKRETATLKCYPIPRHDTVYWYQQGPGQDPQFLISFYEKMQSDKGSIPDRFSAQQFSDYHSELNMSSLELGDSALYFCASSSAGTEQYFGPGTRLTVT.

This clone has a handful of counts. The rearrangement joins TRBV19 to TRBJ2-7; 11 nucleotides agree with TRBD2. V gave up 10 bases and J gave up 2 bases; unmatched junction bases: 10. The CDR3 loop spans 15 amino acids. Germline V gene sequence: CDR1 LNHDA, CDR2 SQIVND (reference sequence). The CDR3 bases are TGTGCCAACACACCGGGACTAGCGGAGACCTACGAGCAGTACGTC. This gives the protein CANTPGLAETYEQYV.

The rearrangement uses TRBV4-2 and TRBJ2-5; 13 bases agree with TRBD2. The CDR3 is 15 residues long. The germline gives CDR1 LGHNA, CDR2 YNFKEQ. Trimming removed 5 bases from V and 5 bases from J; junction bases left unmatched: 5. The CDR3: CASSSTSGRLETQYF. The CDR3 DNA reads TGTGCCAGCAGCTCGACTAGCGGGAGGCTCGAGACCCAGTACTTC.

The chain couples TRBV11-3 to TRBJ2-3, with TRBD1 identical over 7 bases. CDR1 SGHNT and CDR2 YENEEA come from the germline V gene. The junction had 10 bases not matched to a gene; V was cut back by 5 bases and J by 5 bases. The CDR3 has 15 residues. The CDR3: CASSRSQGDKDTQYF. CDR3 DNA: TGTGCCAGCAGCCGATCCCAGGGGGATAAAGATACGCAGTATTTT. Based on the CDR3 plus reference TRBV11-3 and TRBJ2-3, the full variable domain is EAGVVQSPRYKIIEKKQPVAFWCNPISGHNTLYWYLQNLGQGPELLIRYENEEAVDDSQLPKDRFSAERLKGVDSTLKIQPAELGDSAVYLCASSRSQGDKDTQYFGPGTRLTVL.